This T cell receptor beta chain came from a study of cytomegalovirus exposure and HLA in healthy donors. Turning to the study itself: From roughly 180 million T cells, an earlier analysis saw roughly 120 million unique TCR beta sequences. Study-wide findings and caveats: Some V segments could not be told apart, so they were left out, TRBV6-2 and TRBV6-3 among them. Cytomegalovirus association was assigned to 150 to 200 TCR beta chains. The authors assumed roughly uniform sequencing depth across donors for presence/absence analyses.

Primers included in the PCR were 60 Vbeta and 13 Jbeta primers. The protocol was immunoSEQ multiplex PCR, while the TCRdb copy is restricted to in-frame clones and leaves out a portion. Of over 150,000 clones in the sample, roughly 80% were seen once. Note on this clone: Antigen unknown.

The CDR3 totals 13 residues. Trimming shortened V by 4 bases and J by 4 bases, and 11 bases separated the two germline ends. Germline values: CDR1 MGHRA, CDR2 YSYEKL. The receptor's source is a male donor in good health and CMV-seropositive. V and J are TRBV4-1 and TRBJ2-7; no reliable D call. The specimen sequenced was PBMCs. The CDR3: CASSPIQRYEQYF. The CDR3, as DNA: TGCGCCAGCAGCCCAATTCAACGGTACGAGCAGTACTTC.